These T cell receptor beta chains were read from a single sample in a study of blood T cell repertoires in COVID-19. The assay was immunoSEQ multiplex PCR, and TCRdb's table has in-frame clones only and misses some. This sample has 130,000 or so clones, with 84% found just once. The sequenced sample consisted of peripheral blood. The source is a woman aged 60 to 75 with acute or convalescent COVID-19. CDR3s include the opening cysteine and the closing phenylalanine or tryptophan. The order of the fields is D gene, V gene, J gene, clone size, CDR3 DNA, CDR3 protein. A D gene is named only where the DNA matches it firmly. Rows give clone size only sometimes, using once, few, many, or a class for an expanded clone.

.	TRBV5-1	TRBJ1-1	.	TGCGCCAGCAGCTTGGTAGGGGTGAACACTGAAGCTTTCTTT	CASSLVGVNTEAFF
.	TRBV6-5	TRBJ1-1	.	TGTGCCAGCGGCCCTAGGGCGGCGGGGAACACTGAAGCTTTCTTT	CASGPRAAGNTEAFF
TRBD1	TRBV19	TRBJ1-1	.	TGTGCCAGTAGTAAGGAGGGGGCTAGGGAAGCTTTCTTT	CASSKEGAREAFF
.	TRBV6-5	TRBJ1-1	.	TGTGCCAGCAGTTACTCGAGGGTATCTGAAGCTTTCTTT	CASSYSRVSEAFF
.	TRBV19	TRBJ2-3	few	TGTGCCAGTAGGGCGGGACAGACCACAGATACGCAGTATTTT	CASRAGQTTDTQYF
TRBD2	TRBV27	TRBJ2-1	.	TGTGCCAGCAGCGCCCGGGGGGGGTCCTACAATGAGCAGTTCTTC	CASSARGGSYNEQFF
.	TRBV28	TRBJ2-7	.	TGTGCCAGCAGCCTAAATTCTAGACTGAACCCGAGAAGGTGGCCCGATTACGAGCAGTACTTC	CASSLNSRLNPRRWPDYEQYF
.	TRBV2	TRBJ1-4	.	TGTGCCAGCTCCGGTATTAATGAAAAACTGTTTTTT	CASSGINEKLFF
TRBD2	TRBV27	TRBJ2-3	.	TGTGCCAGCAGTTTAGGGGGGGGCACAGATACGCAGTATTTT	CASSLGGGTDTQYF
.	TRBV6-2/TRBV6-3	TRBJ2-7	once	TGTGCCAGCAGTTATACAGGGTCCTACGAGCAGTACTTC	CASSYTGSYEQYF
TRBD1	TRBV18	TRBJ2-3	once	TGTGCCAGCTCACCTAGGGACAGCACGGGTGATACGCAGTATTTT	CASSPRDSTGDTQYF
.	TRBV5-1	TRBJ1-1	.	TGCGCCAGCAGCGAGGGCAGGGGGAACACTGAAGCTTTCTTT	CASSEGRGNTEAFF
.	TRBV30	TRBJ2-1	.	TGTGCCTGGAGTGTACCAAGCGCGTGGGACTTGCAGTTCTTC	CAWSVPSAWDLQFF
.	TRBV18	TRBJ1-5	.	TGTGCCAGCTCACCGACTCCGGGATATAGCAATCAGCCCCAGCATTTT	CASSPTPGYSNQPQHF
TRBD1	TRBV5-5	TRBJ2-1	.	TGTGCCAGCAGCTACGCTGGGACAGGGGGCAAATTTGGGGAGTTCTTC	CASSYAGTGGKFGEFF
.	TRBV30	TRBJ2-2	once	TGTGCCTGGAGTGTCCTCCGTCACAGGGCTATCACCGGGGAGCTGTTTTTT	CAWSVLRHRAITGELFF
.	TRBV7-8	TRBJ1-1	.	TGTGCCAGCAGCCCCCGGGTCACTGAAGCTTTCTTT	CASSPRVTEAFF
.	TRBV5-8	TRBJ1-2	.	TGTGCCAGCAGCTTGAGGGGCTATGGCTACACCTTC	CASSLRGYGYTF
TRBD2	TRBV7-3	TRBJ2-1	once	TGTGCCAGCAGCTTAAGCGGGGGGGACGTCTACAATGAGCAGTTCTTC	CASSLSGGDVYNEQFF
TRBD1	TRBV7-9	TRBJ2-3	.	TGTGCCAGCAGCCCAGGGGGAAACACAGATACGCAGTATTTT	CASSPGGNTDTQYF
TRBD2	TRBV24-1	TRBJ2-2	.	TGTGCCACCAGTGATGGAACAGCGGGGGATGACGCCGGGGAGCTGTTTTTT	CATSDGTAGDDAGELFF
.	TRBV19	TRBJ1-5	.	TGTGCCAGTAGTATACAAGGGGGTCAGCCCCAGCATTTT	CASSIQGGQPQHF
.	TRBV15	TRBJ2-6	.	TGTGCCACCAGCAAATTGCCCCATCAGGGATTTAGCTCTGGGGCCAACGTCCTGACTTTC	CATSKLPHQGFSSGANVLTF
TRBD1	TRBV30	TRBJ1-6	.	TGTGCCTGGCAGGGACAGGGACCTTCACCCCTCCACTTT	CAWQGQGPSPLHF
TRBD1	TRBV7-2	TRBJ2-1	.	TGTGCCAGCAGCTTACGGGTTAAAGGGGGCGATGAGCAGTTCTTC	CASSLRVKGGDEQFF
TRBD1	TRBV10-1	TRBJ2-3	.	TGCGCCAGCAGCCCGGGACAGACTAGCACAGATACGCAGTATTTT	CASSPGQTSTDTQYF